The sample holds a few counts of the clone carrying this T cell receptor (beta chain). The antigen is unknown. In making TCR beta libraries, quantitative 5'-RACE with molecular barcodes was used. TCRdb passed the 5' RACE reads through MiXCR, listing each CDR3 protein once. The sample comprises 700,000 to 850,000 distinct CDR3 sequences, approximately 10% of which are singletons, and approximately 0.46% rests with the top ten. This sample is drawn from a study of CD8 T cells in ankylosing spondylitis. CDR1 is DFQATT, CDR2 SNEGSKA, per germline (reference sequence). V dropped 0 bases and J dropped 4 bases, with 6 bases sitting between them. The CDR3 has 12 amino acids. Study conclusions and caveats: A TCR beta motif of several highly homologous variants seemed to mark ankylosing spondylitis blood. CD8+ cells made up the disease-linked clones, which were relatively rare in peripheral blood. Prior literature has documented some motif variants in synovial fluid and blood from reactive arthritis. Significantly higher representation of disease-linked clones was reported for matched ankylosing spondylitis synovial fluid.

V gene TRBV20-1 combines with J gene TRBJ1-2; D gene unclear. The sample was blood, either unsorted or a sorted T cell fraction (not recorded which). The receptor's source is a male donor with ankylosing spondylitis. CDR3 DNA sequence: TGCAGTGCTAGAGATACTACCTATGGCTACACCTTC. It is translated as CSARDTTYGYTF.